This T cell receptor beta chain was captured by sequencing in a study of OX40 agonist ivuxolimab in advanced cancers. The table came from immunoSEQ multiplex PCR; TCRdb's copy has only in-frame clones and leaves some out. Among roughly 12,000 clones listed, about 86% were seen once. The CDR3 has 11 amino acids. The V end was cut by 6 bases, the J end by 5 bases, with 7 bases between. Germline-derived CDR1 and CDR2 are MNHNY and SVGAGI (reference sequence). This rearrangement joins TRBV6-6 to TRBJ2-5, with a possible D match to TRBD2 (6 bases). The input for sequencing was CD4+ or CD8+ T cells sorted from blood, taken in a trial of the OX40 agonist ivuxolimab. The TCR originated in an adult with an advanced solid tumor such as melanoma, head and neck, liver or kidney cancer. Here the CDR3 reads CASSRGETQYF. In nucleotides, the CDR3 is TGTGCCAGCAGCCGGGGGGAGACCCAGTACTTC.